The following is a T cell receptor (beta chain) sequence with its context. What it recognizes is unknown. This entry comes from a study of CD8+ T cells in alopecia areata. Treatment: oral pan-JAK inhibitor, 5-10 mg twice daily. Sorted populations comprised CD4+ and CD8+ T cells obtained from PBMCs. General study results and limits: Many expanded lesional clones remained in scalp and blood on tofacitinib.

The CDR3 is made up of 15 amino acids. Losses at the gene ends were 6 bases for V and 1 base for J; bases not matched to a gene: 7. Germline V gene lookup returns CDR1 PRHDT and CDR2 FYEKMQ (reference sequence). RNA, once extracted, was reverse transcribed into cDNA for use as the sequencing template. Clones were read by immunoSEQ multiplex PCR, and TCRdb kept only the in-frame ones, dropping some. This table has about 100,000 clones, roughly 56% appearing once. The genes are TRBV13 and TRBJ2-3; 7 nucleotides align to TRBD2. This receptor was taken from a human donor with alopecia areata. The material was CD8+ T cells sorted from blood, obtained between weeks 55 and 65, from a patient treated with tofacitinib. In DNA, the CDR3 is TGTGCCAGCAGTCCAAGAAGCGGGGGCACAGATACGCAGTATTTT. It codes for CASSPRSGGTDTQYF.